This T cell receptor beta chain derives from a study of TIL therapy for anti-PD-1-resistant metastatic lung cancer (dated by TCRdb to about 2021). Regarding the research as a whole: Enrolled patients had a median age of around 51 years (range about 38-75) and a median tumor PD-L1 proportion score of roughly 6%. Most of the cohort had lung adenocarcinoma, a handful of tumors were EGFR-mutant and two were ALK-rearranged, and half of the patients were current or former smokers. Across the cohort, whole-exome sequencing showed a median non-synonymous tumor mutation burden of under 1.8 mutations per megabase. T cell receptor beta sequencing of tumor and peripheral blood served to follow clonotypes across the tumor, the expanded TIL product, and serial blood samples.

Using bias-controlled multiplex PCR with the immunoSEQ v3 hsTCRB kit, the TCR beta CDR3 regions were amplified from genomic DNA. TCR libraries were sequenced on an Illumina NextSeq 500 to about 2 million read pairs for survey level or roughly 4.5-6.5 million for deep level. In the original analysis: Clonality was reported by immunoSEQ Analyzer software, which also assigned V, D and J genes and filtered out non-productive sequences. To compare repertoires between infused TIL and blood, productive Simpson clonality was used along with the Morisita overlap index of productive TRB rearrangements. In TCRdb, the immuneACCESS table is reduced to in-frame sequences with V and J assigned. These tables do not hold every clone; where another copy was compared, an unresolved V gene accounts for under half, and the others remain unexplained. D and trimming were read from the DNA, whereas the V and J calls and clone size are those reported in that table. The sample table contains about 12,000 clones; only one count was recorded for about 54% of them. The biggest ten clones account for nearly 7.5% of the sample.

Results the study describes overall, beyond this receptor: Clonal turnover during TIL culture was high, and many clones enriched in the product were not detected in the baseline tumor, suggesting clonal contraction rather than faithful expansion. The study protocol defined all tumor marker inferences as exploratory. Higher clonality and lower diversity were observed in expanded TIL cultures than in baseline intratumoral T cells (median clonality approximately 6.4% vs 31%, p < 0.0001). The cohort was highly selected, with more treatment-naive, never-smoker and oncogene-addicted patients than typical, limiting generalizability.

The time point label corresponds to: pre-treatment sample, taken before nivolumab and TIL therapy. The baseline tumor samples, taken from the same resection that was used to grow TIL, were excised metastases, most often pleural nodules or supraclavicular lymph nodes. Tumors were collected before any PD-1/PD-L1 blockade, after which patients were given nivolumab, and patients who progressed were given lymphodepletion, an infusion of expanded TIL and IL-2. Adults with stage 4 NSCLC were enrolled from October 2017 to January 2020 in a dual-center phase I trial. The samples were obtained from a phase I trial that was single-arm and open-label and tested tumor-infiltrating lymphocyte therapy combined with nivolumab in advanced non-small cell lung cancer. Parts of each resected tumor were snap-frozen in liquid nitrogen and kept at -80 degrees C. Tumor regions of interest were selected on H&E sections using laser-capture macrodissection, ground into approximately 14 mg aliquots, and extracted using Qiagen Allprep kits.

As for this clone: Its antigen remains unidentified. Per-base quality was not reported, and no clone a single base away is much larger than it.

From its cysteine to its phenylalanine, the CDR3 spans 15 amino acids. CDR3 DNA only is kept here, 45 bases in frame from base 1. V loses 0 bases of germline sequence and J loses 7 bases, and the interval between the two ends is 13 bases. In the germline V gene, CDR1 corresponds to MRHNA and CDR2 to SNTAGT. The sequence derives from a person aged 25-80 years with non-small cell lung cancer. The rearranged segments are TRBV6-4 and TRBJ1-5; the D gene remains uncertain. Here the sequenced sample was tumor tissue, taken at baseline. DNA sequence: TGTGCCAGCAGTGACTCAGCAGGCTCGGGGCAGCCCCAGCATTTT. Its amino acids are CASSDSAGSGQPQHF.